This TCR delta chain was documented in a study of gamma-delta chains in newborns, infants, children. The CDR3 is made up of 18 amino acids. Germline V gene sequence: CDR1 GEAIGNYY, CDR2 EKD. V was shortened by 0 bases and J by 0 bases, with 11 bases between the two germline ends. TCRdb ran CATT on the reads. This sample has around 5,000 delta-chain clones, with about 2.9% found just once. About this clone: Other DNA sequences in this specimen translate into the identical CDR3.

The chain couples TRDV2 to TRDJ3; D not certain. The source is a child who was a newborn, infant or young child, either healthy, febrile or measles-vaccinated (not recorded which). Specimen: blood. This chain's CDR3 is CACDTGYASSWDTRQMFF. DNA of the CDR3: TGTGCCTGTGACACCGGGTACGCTAGCTCCTGGGACACCCGACAGATGTTTTTC.